Below are 6 T cell receptor beta chains sequenced from a single sample in a study of blood T cell repertoires in COVID-19. This table comes from immunoSEQ multiplex PCR, and its TCRdb copy is limited to in-frame clones, with some not included. The sample consists of about 98,000 clones, 70% to 80% of them appearing once. Sequenced: peripheral blood. Receptors were obtained from an older man with acute or convalescent COVID-19.

V usage is TRBV3-1 (or the pseudogene TRBV3-2) and J usage is TRBJ2-5, with a weak D call TRBD2 (7 bases). The CDR3 consists of 17 residues. Germline CDR1 and CDR2: LGHDT and YNNKEL (reference sequence). Trimming removed 1 base from V and 2 bases from J, with 17 bases in between. Written as DNA, the CDR3 is TGTGCCAGCAGCCAAGTAATTTTAGGGGGAGGGCAAGAGACCCAGTACTTC. Translating gives CASSQVILGGGQETQYF.

The rearrangement uses TRBV6-4 and TRBJ1-3; 7 bases agree with TRBD1. The CDR3 loop spans 15 amino acids. V was clipped by 5 bases and J by 8 bases; unmatched bases: 12. Per germline, CDR1 MRHNA and CDR2 SNTAGT. This chain's CDR3 is CASSQPTGYVYTIYF. The CDR3 DNA reads as TGTGCCAGCAGTCAACCGACAGGGTATGTATACACCATATATTTT.

This clone has a handful of counts. V is TRBV7-2 and J is TRBJ1-6, with 9 bases lining up with TRBD1. The CDR3 has 16 amino acids. The V gene end was trimmed by 5 bases and the J gene end by 9 bases; junction bases not matched to a gene: 11. CDR1 and CDR2 from the germline V gene are SGHTA and FQGNSA. The CDR3 DNA is TGTGCCAGCAGCCTAGGAACGGGACAGGGATCTTCACCCCTCCACTTT. Translation gives CASSLGTGQGSSPLHF.

The J gene is TRBJ2-3, the V gene TRBV20-1; D is ambiguous. The CDR3 has 11 residues. Trimming removed 4 bases from V and 5 bases from J, with 7 bases in between. Germline-derived CDR1 and CDR2 are DFQATT and SNEGSKA (reference sequence). In DNA form, the CDR3 reads TGCAGTGCTACCCCGGGAGATACGCAGTATTTT. It encodes CSATPGDTQYF.

J is TRBJ1-1 and V is TRBV5-6, with a weak D call TRBD1 (6 bases). This CDR3 is 13 amino acids long. In germline, CDR1 is SGHDT, CDR2 YYEEEE. Between the trimmed V and J ends, which lost 0 bases and 6 bases, there was a span of 9 bases. Here the CDR3 reads CASSLGRGAEAFF. The CDR3, as DNA: TGTGCCAGCAGCTTGGGCAGGGGTGCTGAAGCTTTCTTT.

This clone was counted a few times. The chain carries TRBV5-6 and TRBJ1-1; 9 positions agree with TRBD1. Trimming removed 1 base from V and 5 bases from J; junction bases left unmatched: 12. The CDR3 totals 17 residues. Germline CDR1 and CDR2: SGHDT and YYEEEE. The CDR3 spells CASSLSHRGQGETEAFF. The CDR3 DNA follows: TGTGCCAGCAGCTTGAGCCACAGGGGGCAGGGAGAAACTGAAGCTTTCTTT.